One and the same sample provided the 23 T cell receptor beta chains below, sequenced in a study of cytomegalovirus exposure and HLA in healthy donors. With 60 Vbeta and 13 Jbeta primers, the PCR was carried out. Clones were sequenced by immunoSEQ multiplex PCR, and TCRdb holds only the in-frame ones, with some missing. There are about 46,000 clones in the sample, with about 1.1% held by the top ten. Sequenced input: PBMCs. The origin of the receptors is a woman aged 40 to 50 in good health and CMV-seronegative.

This sequence joins TRBV7-2 and TRBJ2-1; a possible D gene is TRBD1 (7 bases). The length of the CDR3 is 13 residues. Trimming cost V 1 base and J 14 bases, with 15 bases left between them. Germline V lookup: CDR1 SGHTA, CDR2 FQGNSA. As DNA, the CDR3 is TGTGCCAGCAGCTTAGATCGACAGGGCGGGGAGTTCTTC. Translated, it gives CASSLDRQGGEFF.

V gene TRBV4-2 combines with J gene TRBJ1-2; no clear D gene. The CDR3 loop spans 14 amino acids. With 1 base removed from V and 0 bases from J, the gap between germline ends came to 6 bases. CDR1 is LGHNA, CDR2 YNFKEQ, per germline. CDR3 residues: CASSQGGANYGYTF. For the CDR3, the DNA is TGTGCCAGCAGCCAAGGGGGAGCTAACTATGGCTACACCTTC.

The chain employs TRBV9 and TRBJ2-7; D may be TRBD1 (6 bases). V shed 0 bases and J shed 2 bases, with 12 bases lying between them. This CDR3 has 15 amino acids. Germline loops: CDR1 SGDLS, CDR2 YYNGEE. The chain's CDR3 is CASSVEGVEAYEQYF. CDR3 nucleotides: TGTGCCAGCAGCGTAGAGGGGGTGGAAGCCTACGAGCAGTACTTC.

V and J are TRBV7-9 and TRBJ2-1; no definite D call. Trimming took off 4 bases at V and 3 bases at J, with 19 bases between the two ends. The CDR3 contains 17 residues. Germline CDR1 reads SEHNR; CDR2 reads FQNEAQ (reference sequence). The CDR3 sequence is CASSSNWIGAHYNEQFF. CDR3 nucleotide sequence: TGTGCCAGCAGCTCAAATTGGATCGGAGCCCACTACAATGAGCAGTTCTTC.

J is TRBJ2-2 and V is TRBV7-8; D perhaps matches TRBD2 (5 bases). The germline CDR1 and CDR2 sequences are SGHVS and FQNEAQ. V was pared by 1 base and J by 4 bases, with 16 bases between. There are 17 residues in the CDR3. CDR3 bases: TGTGCCAGCAGCTTAGTCCCGGGAATCTATGTCACCGGGGAGCTGTTTTTT. It translates to CASSLVPGIYVTGELFF.

This chain links TRBV4-2 with TRBJ2-1; 8 bases align to TRBD2. J was trimmed by 2 bases and V by 1 base; bases with no gene match: 4. The length of the CDR3 is 16 residues. Per germline, CDR1 LGHNA and CDR2 YNFKEQ. CDR3 region: CASSQAQAGAYNEQFF. CDR3 nucleotides: TGTGCCAGCAGCCAAGCCCAAGCGGGGGCCTACAATGAGCAGTTCTTC.

The chain uses TRBV30 and TRBJ2-5; 7 bases map to TRBD1. Germline lookup yields CDR1 GTSNPN and CDR2 SVGIG (reference sequence). The CDR3 totals 14 residues. V was clipped by 2 bases and J by 1 base; unmatched bases: 4. The CDR3 bases are TGTGCCTGGAGTTGGACAGGCTCCCAAGAGACCCAGTACTTC. It translates to CAWSWTGSQETQYF.

In nucleotides, the CDR3 is TGTGCCAGCAGCCCGAGGGGGAAAAATCAGCCCCAGCATTTT. It yields the protein CASSPRGKNQPQHF. The V and J genes are TRBV7-2 and TRBJ1-5, with D perhaps TRBD1 (6 bases). The CDR3 contains 14 residues. Germline V gene lookup returns CDR1 SGHTA and CDR2 FQGNSA. The V gene lost 5 bases and the J gene lost 4 bases, with 12 bases spanning the gap.

This sequence joins TRBV7-9 and TRBJ2-1; 10 bases are a match to TRBD2. V trimming: 5 bases; J trimming: 8 bases; junction bases outside the gene matches: 9. The CDR3 totals 15 residues. CDR1 and CDR2 (germline): SEHNR, FQNEAQ (reference sequence). The CDR3 sequence is CASSALAGVAYEQFF. The CDR3 nucleotides are TGTGCCAGCAGCGCTCTAGCGGGAGTCGCCTATGAGCAGTTCTTC.

V usage is TRBV7-2 and J usage is TRBJ1-4, with a weak D call TRBD1 (5 bases). Germline lookup yields CDR1 SGHTA and CDR2 FQGNSA. Between the trimmed V and J ends, which lost 4 bases and 11 bases, there was a span of 11 bases. CDR3 length: 12 residues. CDR3 DNA: TGTGCCAGCAGCTCCGGGGGACTGAAACTGTTTTTT. Amino acid sequence: CASSSGGLKLFF.

The rearrangement joins TRBV27 to TRBJ1-1; D might be TRBD1 (6 bases). The CDR3 totals 16 residues. CDR1 is MNHEY, CDR2 SMNVEV, per germline (reference sequence). Trimming shortened V by 3 bases and J by 0 bases, and 14 bases separated the two germline ends. The CDR3 is CASSFGQIYMNTEAFF. DNA for the CDR3: TGTGCCAGCAGTTTCGGACAGATTTATATGAACACTGAAGCTTTCTTT.

The chain links TRBV6-1 to TRBJ1-3; the match to TRBD1 covers 8 bases. The V segment lost 6 bases and the J segment 4 bases; nucleotides outside the gene matches: 8. The CDR3 spans 15 residues. Per the germline V gene, CDR1 is MNHNS and CDR2 is SASEGT. This chain's CDR3 is CASSRTTGVGNTIYF. The CDR3 DNA is TGTGCCAGCAGCAGAACGACAGGGGTCGGAAACACCATATATTTT.

The chain is built from TRBV28 and TRBJ2-1, with TRBD1 matching 7 bases. Unmatched junction bases numbered 9, after V lost 6 bases and J lost 7 bases. The CDR3 extends over 14 amino acids. Germline CDR1 reads MDHEN; CDR2 reads SYDVKM. The CDR3 reads CASRPSTGANEQFF. As DNA, the CDR3 is TGTGCCAGCAGACCCTCAACAGGGGCGAATGAGCAGTTCTTC.

The V call is TRBV4-3, the J call TRBJ2-7; 9 bases map to TRBD1. The germline gives CDR1 LGHNA, CDR2 YSLEER. The CDR3 runs to 15 residues. J lost 5 bases, V lost 1 base, and 6 bases had no gene match. CDR3 sequence: CASSQGGTGFNEQYF. The DNA of the CDR3 is TGCGCCAGCAGCCAAGGGGGGACAGGGTTCAACGAGCAGTACTTC.

A word on this clone: The junction shows a germline mismatch at one end, possibly a read error. The rearrangement joins TRBV7-7 to TRBJ2-7; a weak D match, TRBD1 (6 bases). The CDR3 is 15 amino acids. Germline lookup yields CDR1 SSHAT and CDR2 FNYEAQ (reference sequence). CDR3: CASSPKPGQGYEQYF. The CDR3 DNA reads TGTGCTAGCAGCCCTAAGCCGGGACAAGGCTACGAGCAGTACTTC.

The chain is built from TRBV4-3 and TRBJ1-4; 8 bases fit TRBD1. The CDR3 covers 19 residues. Germline CDR1 is LGHNA and CDR2 is YSLEER. The ends lost 4 bases at V and 1 base at J; junction bases unmatched: 14. For the CDR3, the DNA is TGCGCCAGCAGCCGCGCGACAGGGGTGCTATCCTTAACTAATGAAAAACTGTTTTTT. Translating gives CASSRATGVLSLTNEKLFF.

The chain employs TRBV9 and TRBJ1-2, with unresolved D. This CDR3 region has 13 residues. Trimming removed 4 bases from V and 3 bases from J, with 10 bases in between. Germline values: CDR1 SGDLS, CDR2 YYNGEE. CDR3 sequence (DNA): TGTGCCAGCAGCCAGAGGGTAGACTATGGCTACACCTTC. It codes for CASSQRVDYGYTF.

The V and J genes are TRBV28 and TRBJ1-5; possibly TRBD1 for D (6 bases). The CDR3 runs 13 residues. The germline V gene has CDR1 MDHEN and CDR2 SYDVKM. V was trimmed by 6 bases and J by 11 bases, leaving 17 bases between them. The CDR3 loop reads CASSDLPGTTQHF. The DNA for the CDR3 is TGTGCCAGCAGCGACCTTCCGGGGACAACCCAGCATTTT.

The rearrangement joins TRBV13 to TRBJ1-1; a possible D gene is TRBD1 (5 bases). Germline V CDR1 and CDR2: PRHDT, FYEKMQ (reference sequence). The CDR3 runs 16 residues. Trimming cost V 3 bases and J 4 bases, with 18 bases left between them. The CDR3 region is CASSLSAGGGGTEAFF. Written as DNA, the CDR3 is TGTGCCAGCAGCTTGAGTGCTGGGGGGGGTGGCACTGAAGCTTTCTTT.

V gene TRBV19 combines with J gene TRBJ2-7, with TRBD2 matching 12 bases. Per the germline V gene, CDR1 is LNHDA and CDR2 is SQIVND (reference sequence). Trimming cost V 1 base and J 2 bases; bases outside gene matches: 3. The CDR3 covers 16 residues. For the CDR3, the DNA is TGTGCCAGTAGTATAGGACTAGCGGGAGACACCTACGAGCAGTACTTC. It encodes CASSIGLAGDTYEQYF.

The chain is built from TRBV7-3 and TRBJ2-7; TRBD2 matches 8 bases. This CDR3 has 14 amino acids. Germline assignment: CDR1 SGHTA and CDR2 FQGTGA. Unmatched junction bases numbered 6, after V lost 2 bases and J lost 6 bases. The DNA for the CDR3 is TGTGCCAGCAGCTTATCGGGGGGGGTCGGCGAGCAGTACTTC. It encodes CASSLSGGVGEQYF. Full variable domain (outside the CDR3, taken from reference TRBV7-3 and TRBJ2-7): GAGVSQTPSNKVTEKGKYVELRCDPISGHTALYWYRQSLGQGPEFLIYFQGTGAADDSGLPNDRFFAVRPEGSVSTLKIQRTERGDSAVYLCASSLSGGVGEQYFGPGTRLTVT.

J is TRBJ1-1 and V is TRBV19; D call uncertain. This CDR3 has 16 amino acids. Germline loops: CDR1 LNHDA, CDR2 SQIVND (reference sequence). The germline V and J ends were trimmed by 3 bases and 0 bases, with 14 bases remaining between them. The CDR3 here is CASSIVGLGMNTEAFF. CDR3 nucleotides: TGTGCCAGTAGTATCGTGGGCCTTGGAATGAACACTGAAGCTTTCTTT.

The chain employs TRBV10-1 and TRBJ2-5; the match to TRBD2 covers 13 bases. This CDR3 comprises 17 residues. CDR1 is WNHNN and CDR2 is SYGVQD in the germline V gene (reference sequence). V shed 6 bases and J 3 bases; nucleotides not matched to a gene: 10. The CDR3 region has the DNA TGCGCCAGCAGGAGGACTAGCGGGAGTAAGCTAAAAGAGACCCAGTACTTC. Its translation is CASRRTSGSKLKETQYF.